These 5 T cell receptor beta chains were all obtained from the same sample, sequenced in a study of regulatory T cells in long-lasting Graves disease. Combining iRepertoire HTBI primers with Arm-PCR of CDR3 regions, the authors built TCR beta libraries. TCRdb itself ran the multiplex PCR reads through MiXCR, one entry per CDR3 protein. This table has a few hundred thousand distinct CDR3 sequences, roughly a quarter appearing once. Time point indicated: persistent/refractory GD, antithyroid drugs over 5 years with positive TRAb. Scientists built the TCR library using RNA that was extracted from PBMCs. This sample comprised peripheral blood mononuclear cells (PBMCs), obtained when the disease was refractory, from a patient treated with antithyroid drugs. All receptors derive from a female donor with Graves disease.

This clonotype occurred a few times. A much larger clone lies a single base off, so this may be a read error. V is TRBV12-3 or TRBV12-4 and J is TRBJ2-7, with 7 bases lining up with TRBD1. The J segment lost 0 bases and the V segment lost 5 bases, leaving 4 bases of the junction unmatched. The CDR3 is 14 amino acids. CDR3 sequence: CASSRDSLSYEQYF. In DNA, the CDR3 is TGTGCCAGCAGTAGGGACAGTCTCTCCTACGAGCAGTACTTC.

In its sample, this clonotype was seen many times. V gene TRBV7-8 combines with J gene TRBJ2-3; 10 bases fit TRBD2. The CDR3 has 14 amino acids. Germline CDR1 reads SGHVS; CDR2 reads FQNEAQ. The V and J ends lost 6 bases and 7 bases, in that order; junction bases with no gene match: 7. The CDR3 DNA reads TGTGCCAGCAGTCTAGCGGGGGCGGGAAATACGCAGTATTTT. It encodes CASSLAGAGNTQYF.

The J gene is TRBJ2-5, the V gene TRBV18; D might be TRBD1 or TRBD2, each matching 5 bases. CDR1 and CDR2 (germline): KGHSH, LQKENI. There are 15 residues in the CDR3. The ends were cut back, 2 bases at V and 5 bases at J, with 15 bases in the middle. The CDR3 reads CASSPYDGEGETQYF. CDR3 sequence (DNA): TGTGCCAGCTCACCATATGATGGAGAGGGGGAGACCCAGTACTTC.

To note about this clonotype: A read error may explain this, as a much larger clone is one base away. The V gene is TRBV6-1, the J gene TRBJ1-2; unclear D gene. This CDR3 is 10 amino acids long. Germline values: CDR1 MNHNS, CDR2 SASEGT. The CDR3 spells CASSGSGYAF. CDR3 sequence (DNA): TGTGCCAGCAGTGGAAGTGGCTACGCCTTC.

The gene calls are TRBV14 and TRBJ2-5; TRBD2 matches 12 bases. CDR1 is SGHDN and CDR2 is FVKESK in the germline V gene. This CDR3 has 16 amino acids. Trimming took 4 bases from V and 5 from J; bases not matched to a gene: 8. The CDR3 DNA reads as TGTGCCAGCAGCCGCCGGACTAGCGGGATTCTGGAGACCCAGTACTTC. It translates to CASSRRTSGILETQYF. The full variable domain, completed using reference TRBV14 and TRBJ2-5, is EAGVTQFPSHSVIEKGQTVTLRCDPISGHDNLYWYRRVMGKEIKFLLHFVKESKQDESGMPNNRFLAERTGGTYSTLKVQPAELEDSGVYFCASSRRTSGILETQYFGPGTRLLVL.